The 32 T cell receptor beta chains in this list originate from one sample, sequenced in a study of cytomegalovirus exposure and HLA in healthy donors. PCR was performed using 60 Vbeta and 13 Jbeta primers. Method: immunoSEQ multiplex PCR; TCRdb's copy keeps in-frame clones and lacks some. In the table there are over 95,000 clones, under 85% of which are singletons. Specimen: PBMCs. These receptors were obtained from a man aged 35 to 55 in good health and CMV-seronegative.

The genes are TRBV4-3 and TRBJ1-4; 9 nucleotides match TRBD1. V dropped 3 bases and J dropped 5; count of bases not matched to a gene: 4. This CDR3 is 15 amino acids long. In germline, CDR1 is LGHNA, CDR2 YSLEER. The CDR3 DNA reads TGCGCCAGCAGCCAGAAACAGGGGGCGAATGAAAAACTGTTTTTT. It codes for CASSQKQGANEKLFF.

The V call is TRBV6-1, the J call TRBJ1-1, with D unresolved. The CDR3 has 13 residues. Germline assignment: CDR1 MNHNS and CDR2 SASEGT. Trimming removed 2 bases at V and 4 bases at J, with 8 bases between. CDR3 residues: CASSEHWSTEAFF. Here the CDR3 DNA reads TGTGCCAGCAGTGAACACTGGTCCACTGAAGCTTTCTTT.

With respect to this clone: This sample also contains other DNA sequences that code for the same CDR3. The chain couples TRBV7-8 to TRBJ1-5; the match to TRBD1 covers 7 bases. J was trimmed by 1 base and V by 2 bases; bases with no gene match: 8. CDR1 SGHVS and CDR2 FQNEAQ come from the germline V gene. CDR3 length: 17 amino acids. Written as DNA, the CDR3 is TGTGCCAGCAGCTTAAACGCAGGGGGGTACAGCAATCAGCCCCAGCATTTT. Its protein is CASSLNAGGYSNQPQHF.

The CDR3 region is CASSLAPGGLGGNQPQHF. The CDR3, as DNA: TGTGCCAGCAGCTTAGCGCCCGGGGGGCTCGGCGGCAATCAGCCCCAGCATTTT. The rearrangement joins TRBV7-2 to TRBJ1-5; perhaps TRBD1 as D (6 bases). This CDR3 spans 18 amino acids. CDR1 SGHTA and CDR2 FQGNSA come from the germline V gene. V lost 0 bases, J lost 2 bases, and 17 bases lay in between.

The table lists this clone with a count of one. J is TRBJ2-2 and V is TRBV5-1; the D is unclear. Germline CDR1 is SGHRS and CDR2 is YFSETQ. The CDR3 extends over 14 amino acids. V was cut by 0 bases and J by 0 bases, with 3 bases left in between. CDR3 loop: CASSLDSNTGELFF. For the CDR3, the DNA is TGCGCCAGCAGCTTGGACTCGAACACCGGGGAGCTGTTTTTT.

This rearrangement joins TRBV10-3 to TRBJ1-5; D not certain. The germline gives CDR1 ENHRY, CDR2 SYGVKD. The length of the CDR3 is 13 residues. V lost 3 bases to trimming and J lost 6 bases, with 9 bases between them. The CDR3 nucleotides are TGTGCCATCAGTGAAAGGTCGGGTCAGCCCCAGCATTTT. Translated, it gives CAISERSGQPQHF.

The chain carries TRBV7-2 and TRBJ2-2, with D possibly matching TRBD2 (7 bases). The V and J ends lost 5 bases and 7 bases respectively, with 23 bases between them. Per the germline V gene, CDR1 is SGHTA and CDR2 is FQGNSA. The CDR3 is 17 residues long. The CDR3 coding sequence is TGTGCCAGCAGCAACCTCCCTCCCGGGGGGCTTAGCGGGGAGCTGTTTTTT. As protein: CASSNLPPGGLSGELFF.

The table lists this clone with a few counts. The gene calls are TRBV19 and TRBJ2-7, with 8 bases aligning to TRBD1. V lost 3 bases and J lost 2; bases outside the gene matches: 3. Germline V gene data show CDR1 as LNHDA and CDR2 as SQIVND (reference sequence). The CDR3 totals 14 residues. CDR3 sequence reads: CASSIDRGAYEQYF. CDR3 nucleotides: TGTGCCAGTAGTATTGACAGGGGAGCCTACGAGCAGTACTTC.

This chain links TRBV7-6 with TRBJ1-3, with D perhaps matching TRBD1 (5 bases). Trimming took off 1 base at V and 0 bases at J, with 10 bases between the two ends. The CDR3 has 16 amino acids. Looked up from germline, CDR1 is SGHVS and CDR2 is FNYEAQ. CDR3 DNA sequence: TGTGCCAGCAGCTTAGGACAGATAGGCTCTGGAAACACCATATATTTT. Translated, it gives CASSLGQIGSGNTIYF.

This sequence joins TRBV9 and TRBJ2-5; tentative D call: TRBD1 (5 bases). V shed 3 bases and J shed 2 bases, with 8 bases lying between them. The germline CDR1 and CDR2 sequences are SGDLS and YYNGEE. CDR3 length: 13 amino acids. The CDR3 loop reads CASSEQEQETQYF. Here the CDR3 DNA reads TGTGCCAGCAGCGAACAGGAACAAGAGACCCAGTACTTC. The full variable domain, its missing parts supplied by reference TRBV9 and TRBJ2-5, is DSGVTQTPKHLITATGQRVTLRCSPRSGDLSVYWYQQSLDQGLQFLIQYYNGEERAKGNILERFSAQQFPDLHSELNLSSLELGDSALYFCASSEQEQETQYFGPGTRLLVL.

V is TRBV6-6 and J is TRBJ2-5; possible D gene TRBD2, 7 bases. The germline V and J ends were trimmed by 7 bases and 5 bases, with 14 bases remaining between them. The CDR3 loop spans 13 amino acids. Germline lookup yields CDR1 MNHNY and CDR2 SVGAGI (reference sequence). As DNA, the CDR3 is TGTGCCAGCAACAGGGACTATTGGGAGACCCAGTACTTC. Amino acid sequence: CASNRDYWETQYF.

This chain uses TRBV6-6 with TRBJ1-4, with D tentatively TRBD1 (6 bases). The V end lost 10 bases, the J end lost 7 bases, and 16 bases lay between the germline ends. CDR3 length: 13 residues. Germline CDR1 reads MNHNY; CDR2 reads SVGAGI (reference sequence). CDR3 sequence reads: CATLMGAFEKLFF. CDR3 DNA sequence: TGTGCCACCCTGATGGGGGCTTTTGAAAAACTGTTTTTT.

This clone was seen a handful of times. The CDR3 DNA reads as TGTGCCAGCAGCCAATGGGACAGGGGGCCCTACACCTTC. This gives the protein CASSQWDRGPYTF. V gene TRBV4-2 combines with J gene TRBJ1-2; 12 bases line up with TRBD1. The CDR3 loop spans 13 amino acids. V was clipped by 2 bases and J by 10 bases; unmatched bases: 2. Germline lookup yields CDR1 LGHNA and CDR2 YNFKEQ.

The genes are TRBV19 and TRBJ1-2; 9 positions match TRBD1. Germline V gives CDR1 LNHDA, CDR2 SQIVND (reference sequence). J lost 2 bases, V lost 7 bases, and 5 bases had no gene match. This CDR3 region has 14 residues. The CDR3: CASNPGQGNYGYTF. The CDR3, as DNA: TGTGCCAGTAACCCGGGACAGGGAAACTATGGCTACACCTTC.

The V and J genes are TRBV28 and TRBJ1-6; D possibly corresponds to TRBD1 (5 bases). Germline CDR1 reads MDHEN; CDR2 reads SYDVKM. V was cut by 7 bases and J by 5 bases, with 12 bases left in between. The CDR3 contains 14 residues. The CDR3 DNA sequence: TGTGCCAGCATACCGGGACTCAATAATTCACCCCTCCACTTT. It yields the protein CASIPGLNNSPLHF.

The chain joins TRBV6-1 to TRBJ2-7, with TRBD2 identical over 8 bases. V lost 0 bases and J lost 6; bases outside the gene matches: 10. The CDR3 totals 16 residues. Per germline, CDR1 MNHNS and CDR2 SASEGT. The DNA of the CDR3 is TGTGCCAGCAGTGAAGCCGGGCGAGCGGGAGCTGGCGAGCAGTACTTC. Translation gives CASSEAGRAGAGEQYF.

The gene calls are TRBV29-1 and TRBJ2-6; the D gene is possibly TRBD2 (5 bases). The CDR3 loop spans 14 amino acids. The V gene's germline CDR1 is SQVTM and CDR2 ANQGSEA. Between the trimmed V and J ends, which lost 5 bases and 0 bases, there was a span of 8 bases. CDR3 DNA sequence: TGCAGCGTTACCGGGAACTCTGGGGCCAACGTCCTGACTTTC. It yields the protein CSVTGNSGANVLTF.

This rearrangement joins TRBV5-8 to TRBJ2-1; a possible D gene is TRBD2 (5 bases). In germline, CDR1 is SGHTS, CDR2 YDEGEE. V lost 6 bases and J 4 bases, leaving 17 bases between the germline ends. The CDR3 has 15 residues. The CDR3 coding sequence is TGTGCCAGCACCCCGGGTACTAGTGGGTACAATGAGCAGTTCTTC. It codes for CASTPGTSGYNEQFF. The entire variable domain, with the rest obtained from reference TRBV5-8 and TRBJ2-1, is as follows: EAGVTQSPTHLIKTRGQQATLRCSPISGHTSVYWYQQALGLGLQFLLWYDEGEERNRGNFPPRFSGRQFPNYSSELNVNALELEDSALYLCASTPGTSGYNEQFFGPGTRLTVL.

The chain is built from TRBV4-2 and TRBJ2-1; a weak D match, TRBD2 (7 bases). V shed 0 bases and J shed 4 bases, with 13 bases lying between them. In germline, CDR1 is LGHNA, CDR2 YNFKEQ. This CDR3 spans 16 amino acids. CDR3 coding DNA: TGTGCCAGCAGCCAAGAGAGGGGGGGCCCTTACAATGAGCAGTTCTTC. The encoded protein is CASSQERGGPYNEQFF.

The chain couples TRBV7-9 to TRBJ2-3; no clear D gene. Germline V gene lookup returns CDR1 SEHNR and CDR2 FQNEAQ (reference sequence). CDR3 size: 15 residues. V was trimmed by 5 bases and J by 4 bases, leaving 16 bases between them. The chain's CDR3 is CASSLTSVLADTQYF. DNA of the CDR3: TGTGCCAGCAGCCTCACCTCAGTATTGGCAGATACGCAGTATTTT.

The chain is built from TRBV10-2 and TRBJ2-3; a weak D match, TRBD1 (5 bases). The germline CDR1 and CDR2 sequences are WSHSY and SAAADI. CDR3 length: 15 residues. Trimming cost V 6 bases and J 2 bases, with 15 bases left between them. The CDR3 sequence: CASSEDTLYTDTQYF. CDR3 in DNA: TGCGCCAGCAGCGAGGACACGCTCTACACAGATACGCAGTATTTT.

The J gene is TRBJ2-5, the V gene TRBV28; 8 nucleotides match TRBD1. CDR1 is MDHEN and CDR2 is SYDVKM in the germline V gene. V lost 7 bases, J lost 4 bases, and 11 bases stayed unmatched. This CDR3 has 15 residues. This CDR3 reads CASTSFRGRGETQYF. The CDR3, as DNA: TGTGCCAGCACCTCCTTCAGGGGGCGAGGAGAGACCCAGTACTTC.

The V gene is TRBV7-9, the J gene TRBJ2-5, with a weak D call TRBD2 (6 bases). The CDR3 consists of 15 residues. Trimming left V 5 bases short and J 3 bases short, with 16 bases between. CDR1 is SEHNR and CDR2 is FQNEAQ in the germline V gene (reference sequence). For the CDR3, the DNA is TGTGCCAGCAGCCTCGGGGGTGGGGCAGAAGAGACCCAGTACTTC. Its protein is CASSLGGGAEETQYF.

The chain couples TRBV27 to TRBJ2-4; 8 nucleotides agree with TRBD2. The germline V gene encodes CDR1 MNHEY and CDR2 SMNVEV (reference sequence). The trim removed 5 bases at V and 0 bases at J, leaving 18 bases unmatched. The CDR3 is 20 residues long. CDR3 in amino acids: CASSPRGTSGGTLAKNIQYF. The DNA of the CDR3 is TGTGCCAGCAGTCCTCGAGGAACTAGCGGAGGTACGCTAGCCAAAAACATTCAGTACTTC.

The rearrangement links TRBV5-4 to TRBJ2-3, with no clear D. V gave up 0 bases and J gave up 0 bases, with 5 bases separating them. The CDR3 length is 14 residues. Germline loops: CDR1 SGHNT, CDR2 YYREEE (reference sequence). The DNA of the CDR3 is TGTGCCAGCAGCTTGGTCCCTAGCACAGATACGCAGTATTTT. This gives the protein CASSLVPSTDTQYF.

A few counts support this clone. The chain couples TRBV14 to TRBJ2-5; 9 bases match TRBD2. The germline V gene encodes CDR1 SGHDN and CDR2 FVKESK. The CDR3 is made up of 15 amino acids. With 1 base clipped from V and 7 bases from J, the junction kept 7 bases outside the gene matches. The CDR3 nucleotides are TGTGCCAGCAGCCAAGTTATTTCAGCGGGAGGGACCCAGTACTTC. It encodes CASSQVISAGGTQYF.

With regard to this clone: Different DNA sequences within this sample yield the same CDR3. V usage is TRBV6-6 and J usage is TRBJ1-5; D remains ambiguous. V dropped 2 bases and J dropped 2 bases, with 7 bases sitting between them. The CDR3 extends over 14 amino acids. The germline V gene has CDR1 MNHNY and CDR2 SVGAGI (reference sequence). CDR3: CASSYPGGNQPQHF. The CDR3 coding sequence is TGTGCCAGCAGTTACCCAGGTGGCAATCAGCCCCAGCATTTT.

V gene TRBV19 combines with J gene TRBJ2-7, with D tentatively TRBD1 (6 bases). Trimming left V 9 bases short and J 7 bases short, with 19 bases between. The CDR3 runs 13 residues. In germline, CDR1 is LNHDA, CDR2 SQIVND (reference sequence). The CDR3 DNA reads TGTGCCAGCCCGGGACATGCTGAAAGGGAGCAGTACTTC. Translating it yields CASPGHAEREQYF.

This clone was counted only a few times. The CDR3 sequence: CASSLLRGQHGYTF. Here the CDR3 DNA reads TGTGCCAGCAGCTTACTTAGAGGACAGCATGGCTACACCTTC. V gene TRBV7-2 combines with J gene TRBJ1-2; D might be TRBD1 (6 bases). V was pared by 2 bases and J by 6 bases, with 13 bases between. The V gene's germline CDR1 is SGHTA and CDR2 FQGNSA. CDR3 size: 14 residues.

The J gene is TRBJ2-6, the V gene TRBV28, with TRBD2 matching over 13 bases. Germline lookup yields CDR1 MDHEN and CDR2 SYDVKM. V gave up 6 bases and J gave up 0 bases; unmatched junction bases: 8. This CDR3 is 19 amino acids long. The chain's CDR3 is CASRRLAGGLSSGANVLTF. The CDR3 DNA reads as TGTGCCAGCAGAAGACTAGCGGGAGGCCTGAGCTCTGGGGCCAACGTCCTGACTTTC. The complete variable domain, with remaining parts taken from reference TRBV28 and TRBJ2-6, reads DVKVTQSSRYLVKRTGEKVFLECVQDMDHENMFWYRQDPGLGLRLIYFSYDVKMKEKGDIPEGYSVSREKKERFSLILESASTNQTSMYLCASRRLAGGLSSGANVLTFGAGSRLTVL.

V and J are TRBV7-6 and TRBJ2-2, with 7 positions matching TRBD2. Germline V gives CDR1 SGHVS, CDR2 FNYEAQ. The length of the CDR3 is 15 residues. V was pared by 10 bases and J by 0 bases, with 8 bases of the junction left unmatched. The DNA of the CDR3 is TGTGCCACCCGGGGGGTCTACTCGAACACCGGGGAGCTGTTTTTT. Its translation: CATRGVYSNTGELFF.

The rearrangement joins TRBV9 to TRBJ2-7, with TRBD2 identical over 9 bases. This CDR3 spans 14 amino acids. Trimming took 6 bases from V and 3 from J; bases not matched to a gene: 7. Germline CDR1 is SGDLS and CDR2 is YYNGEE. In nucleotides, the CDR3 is TGTGCCAGCAAGAGGACTAGCGAGGACTACGAGCAGTACTTC. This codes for CASKRTSEDYEQYF.